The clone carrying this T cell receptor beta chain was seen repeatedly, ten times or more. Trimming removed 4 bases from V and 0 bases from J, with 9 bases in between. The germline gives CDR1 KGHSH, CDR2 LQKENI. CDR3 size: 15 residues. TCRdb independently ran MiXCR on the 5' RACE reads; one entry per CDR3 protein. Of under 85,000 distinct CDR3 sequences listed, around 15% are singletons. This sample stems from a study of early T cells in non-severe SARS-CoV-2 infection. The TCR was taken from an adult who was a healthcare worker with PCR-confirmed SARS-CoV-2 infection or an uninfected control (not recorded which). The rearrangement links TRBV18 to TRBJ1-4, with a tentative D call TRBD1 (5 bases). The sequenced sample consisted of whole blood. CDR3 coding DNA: TGTGCCAGCTCACGGGACGCGACAACTAATGAAAAACTGTTTTTT. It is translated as CASSRDATTNEKLFF.